This TCR beta chain was identified in a study of cytomegalovirus exposure and HLA in healthy donors. Study context: Early released data had around 79 million unique TCRs, all coming from HLA-typed donors.

Study-level findings and limits: A later analysis showed TCR association rates differing by HLA locus, peaking at DRB1 and lowest at HLA-C. In a later analysis, an Asian-associated ancestry cluster reportedly showed fewer N-insertions than the 666-donor mean. In an earlier analysis, productive rearrangement rates for most beta V segments clustered near 87% or 30%.

The ends lost 3 bases at V and 2 bases at J; junction bases unmatched: 5. The CDR3 has 16 residues. The germline CDR1 and CDR2 sequences are SGHVS and FQNEAQ. Primers included in the PCR were 60 Vbeta and 13 Jbeta primers. Measured with immunoSEQ multiplex PCR; TCRdb has only the in-frame clones, and not every one. The sample records 180,000 or so clones, around 77% being singletons. This clone has just a few counts. Its antigen is not known. The sample taken for sequencing was PBMCs. V is TRBV7-8 and J is TRBJ2-7, with TRBD2 matching over 12 bases. The TCR sequence derives from a female donor in good health and CMV-seronegative. The CDR3 coding sequence is TGTGCCAGCAGCTTTCGGTCTAGCGGGGGGGCCTACGAGCAGTACTTC. Its protein is CASSFRSSGGAYEQYF.